This record covers a single T cell receptor beta chain. The assay was immunoSEQ multiplex PCR, and TCRdb's table has in-frame clones only and misses some. The profile covers about 89,000 clones, with approximately 86% appearing a single time and 20% to 25% taken by the ten largest. These data belong to a study of control samples from healthy donors and cancer patients. This TCR was recovered from a man aged 30 to 39 in good health. Sequencing input: blood.

CDR3: CASSETVSGNTIYF. The CDR3 DNA is TGTGCCAGCAGTGAGACAGTCTCTGGAAACACCATATATTTT. The chain uses TRBV2 and TRBJ1-3; the D gene is possibly TRBD1 (5 bases). V was shortened by 3 bases and J by 0 bases, with 6 bases between the two germline ends. This CDR3 has 14 residues. Germline loops: CDR1 SNHLY, CDR2 FYNNEI.